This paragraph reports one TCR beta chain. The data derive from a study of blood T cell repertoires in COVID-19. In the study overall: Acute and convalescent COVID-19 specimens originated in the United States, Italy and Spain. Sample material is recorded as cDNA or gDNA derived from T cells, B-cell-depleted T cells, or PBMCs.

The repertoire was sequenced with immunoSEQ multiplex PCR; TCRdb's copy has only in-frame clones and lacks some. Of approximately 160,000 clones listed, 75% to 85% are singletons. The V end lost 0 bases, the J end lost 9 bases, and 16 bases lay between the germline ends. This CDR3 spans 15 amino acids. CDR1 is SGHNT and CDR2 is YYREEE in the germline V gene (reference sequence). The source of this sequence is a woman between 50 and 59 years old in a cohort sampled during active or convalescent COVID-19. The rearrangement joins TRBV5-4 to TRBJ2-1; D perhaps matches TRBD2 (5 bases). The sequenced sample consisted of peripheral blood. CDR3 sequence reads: CASSLAGASILEQFF. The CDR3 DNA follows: TGTGCCAGCAGCTTGGCCGGCGCTAGCATCCTTGAGCAGTTCTTC.